This T cell receptor (beta chain) emerged from a study of blood T cells in healthy people across ages (dated by TCRdb to the mid-2010s). Notes on the research overall: In model experiments, roughly one uniquely barcoded TCR beta cDNA molecule per two T cells was captured by template switching. To track age-related changes in TCR beta repertoire diversity, the study relied on deep sequencing normalized with unique cDNA molecular identifiers. Two additional independent replicas of 1 million unique cDNA reads from the same blood draw were analyzed for two donors (one aged 18 to 29 and one aged 80 or older). The donors were divided into four age groups: young (average around 16 years), middle-aged (roughly 40), aged (under 70) and long-lived (nearly 85). General findings and caveats noted by the study authors: The percentage of naive T cells measured by flow cytometry correlated strongly with observed TCR beta diversity. Estimates of total diversity based on one million sequenced T cells were considered lower bounds and underestimates. Because the CMV infection status of the donors was unknown, age-related changes in expanded clonotypes may potentially have been confounded. Observed TCR beta diversity per million T cells fell roughly linearly with age, and a significant reduction was already apparent by age roughly 40. Since profiling was done on bulk unsorted PBMCs, naive and antigen-experienced compartments could not be conclusively compared. Compared with the aged group, more naive CD4+ T cells, fewer expanded clones and increased TCR diversity were shown by the long-lived group, suggesting age selection.

From cysteine to phenylalanine, the CDR3 is 15 amino acids long. Only the CDR3 DNA is retained, 45 bases long and in frame from the first base. CDR1 SEHNR and CDR2 FQNEAQ were looked up in the germline V gene (reference sequence). Trimming removed 1 base from V and 5 bases from J, leaving 11 bases between the germline ends. Concerning this clonotype itself: Which antigen it targets is not known. One base away there is no much larger clone; base qualities are not given.

Donors were a few dozen systemically healthy Caucasian individuals from Russia aged roughly 6 to 100 years. Around 9.8 milliliters of peripheral blood were collected from each donor into EDTA-treated Vacutainer tubes. Ficoll-Paque density-gradient centrifugation was used to isolate PBMCs, with at least 7 million obtained per sample. Total RNA was extracted from PBMCs with Trizol reagent, with at least 5 micrograms obtained per sample. The percentages of naive CD45RAhigh/CD27high T cells were determined by flow cytometry on a PBMC aliquot from every donor. The library relied on 5' RACE. Sequenced on an Illumina HiSeq 2500. A second PCR of roughly 7 to 12 cycles was run with a J-beta primer mix and a sample-barcoded 5' primer. Each TCR beta cDNA molecule received a unique molecular identifier from a template-switch 5' adaptor carrying 12 random nucleotides. Each sample yielded at least 2.5 million CDR3-containing paired-end reads. First-strand cDNA synthesis was performed from all RNA using the Mint cDNA synthesis kit, with priming by a TRBC-specific oligonucleotide. All cDNA was treated with uracil-DNA glycosylase and then went through a first 18-cycle PCR with the universal primers M1SS and BC2_uni_R. As for the original processing: Normalization of each sample was performed by random selection of 1 million high-quality reads, each carrying a distinct molecular identifier. Instead of being binned into consensus sequences, reads that shared molecular identifiers were thrown out. MiTCR, with a Q25 quality threshold and the strictest error-elimination algorithm, was used for CDR3 identification, clonotype clustering and error correction. A nonparametric unseen species model using Euler transformation provided a lower-bound estimate of total TCR beta diversity. Starting from the raw public reads, TCRdb applied fastp trimming at Q25, assembled clones with MiXCR and retained in-frame beta chains. Here each entry gathers all rows of one CDR3 protein and keeps the most common genes and DNA. These V and J calls derive from TCRdb rather than the authors' analysis. In this sample the table shows over 450,000 distinct CDR3 sequences, nearly 25% of which occur a single time. In total, the top ten clones hold under 9% of the sample.

The data were also submitted as part of a second study, on T cells of mothers and their children. Looking at the second paper: The donors were nine systemically healthy Caucasian individuals, made up of three mothers and their six children. cDNA synthesis used all of the extracted RNA, with about 1.5 ug of RNA in each 15 ul reaction. Sample barcodes and 2-4 random nucleotides were added via the M1S primer in the second PCR. More than 9 million TCR beta CDR3 reads were obtained from each mother, and about 3 million reads were obtained from each child. Thymic selection shapes the output of TCR recombination in a similar way in related and unrelated pairs, and inherited differences have a minor effect. Normalized repertoire overlap in related mother-child pairs was always slightly higher than in unrelated mother-child pairs, but the difference was never significant. No persistent microchimeric T cell clones were found, with a detection sensitivity of approximately 100 clones per million clonotypes. Deep NGS was used in the study to compare the TCR beta repertoires of mothers and children and to look for features that separate related mother-child pairs from unrelated individuals. Mothers averaged roughly 40 +/- 4 years of age and children averaged approximately 11 +/- 4 years. After adapter ligation with NEBNext reagents, the libraries were sequenced on Illumina HiSeq 2000 with 100+100 nt paired-end reads. To prevent cross-contamination, the mother and child libraries were prepared one month apart and sequenced in separate runs. For each donor, somewhere between about 450,000 and 2,200,000 distinct TCR beta clonotypes were identified. Naive TCR beta clonotypes were estimated from low-frequency clonotypes matched to each donor's FACS-determined naive share, without sorting.

The TCR originated in a boy aged 5-17 years in good health. The chain is encoded by TRBV7-9 joined to TRBJ1-4; a tentative D match to TRBD1 spans 5 bases. Sequencing was performed on blood. The sequenced DNA is TGTGCCAGCAGCTTAGTTCAGGGCCCGAATGAAAAACTGTTTTTT. Its product reads: CASSLVQGPNEKLFF.